This T cell receptor (beta chain) was retrieved from a study of human T cells and chemical hapten exposure. Across the study: Upper-back patch tests with 0.01% DPC were read at 6 days. Overall study results and limits: With DPC sensitization, TCRs exceeding 1 in 1000 frequency showed no change.

This clonotype came up many times. Its antigen is not identified. Its ends do not fully match the called genes, so a read error is possible. Time point of the sample: patch test 1, 2 weeks after DPC sensitization. The treatment here: therapeutic diphenylcyclopropenone sensitization with weekly scalp DPC. TCRdb recomputed calls from the RACE reads with MiXCR, one row per CDR3 protein. Here the sample spans 180,000 or so distinct CDR3 sequences, around 13% being singletons. The CDR3 extends over 13 amino acids. Germline V gene lookup returns CDR1 MDHEN and CDR2 SYDVKM. The chain uses TRBV28 and TRBJ1-1; no clear D gene. The material sequenced was whole blood, taken in connection with sensitization to the hapten diphenylcyclopropenone (DPC). This clonotype originated in a woman aged 25-40 years with alopecia areata. Some clones in this sample may be carry-over from other donors' samples. The CDR3 protein is CASSLLGNTEAFF. DNA of the CDR3: TGTGCCAGCAGCTTATTGGGGAACACTGAAGCTTTCTTT.